The 20 T cell receptor beta chains presented below share a single source sample, sequenced in a study of blood T cell repertoires in COVID-19. Assay: immunoSEQ multiplex PCR; the TCRdb copy retains only in-frame clones and omits some. The table has 150,000 or so clones, over 75% seen once. Sequencing was performed on PBMCs or T cells enriched from blood (not recorded which). All receptors derive from a woman in her forties or fifties who had recovered from COVID-19.

This clone was picked up one time. The rearrangement uses TRBV5-4 and TRBJ2-7; TRBD2 agrees at 7 bases. Germline V CDR1 and CDR2: SGHNT, YYREEE (reference sequence). This CDR3 has 15 residues. V shed 0 bases, J shed 6 bases, and the junction held 9 bases outside the gene matches. CDR3 protein: CASSLAGGSLLEQYF. Written as DNA, the CDR3 is TGTGCCAGCAGCTTGGCCGGCGGGAGCCTCCTCGAGCAGTACTTC.

This clone was detected once. The chain is built from TRBV6-5 and TRBJ1-6; a possible D gene is TRBD1 (6 bases). The V and J ends lost 2 bases and 7 bases respectively, with 9 bases between them. Germline-derived CDR1 and CDR2 are MNHEY and SVGAGI. The CDR3 runs 14 residues. The chain's CDR3 is CASSYGGPNSPLHF. DNA of the CDR3: TGTGCCAGCAGTTACGGGGGCCCCAATTCACCCCTCCACTTT.

J is TRBJ2-7 and V is TRBV9; perhaps TRBD1 as D (6 bases). Trimming removed 5 bases from V and 6 bases from J, with 15 bases in between. Germline V gene lookup returns CDR1 SGDLS and CDR2 YYNGEE. CDR3 length: 13 amino acids. For the CDR3, the DNA is TGTGCCAGCAGTCGACAGGTGATTTCCGAGCAGTACTTC. Its protein product is CASSRQVISEQYF.

This chain links TRBV4-2 with TRBJ2-6; D not certain. Germline V gene sequence: CDR1 LGHNA, CDR2 YNFKEQ. The CDR3 has 15 amino acids. Trimming pared 6 bases from V and 0 bases from J, leaving 9 bases between. As DNA, the CDR3 is TGTGCCAGCAGACATCCCGTCTCTGGGGCCAACGTCCTGACTTTC. Translating gives CASRHPVSGANVLTF.

This clone was recorded a few times. J is TRBJ2-1 and V is TRBV5-4, with D possibly TRBD2 on 5 matching bases. CDR1 and CDR2 (germline): SGHNT, YYREEE (reference sequence). CDR3 length: 15 residues. The V gene lost 0 bases and the J gene lost 8 bases, with 15 bases spanning the gap. Written as DNA, the CDR3 is TGTGCCAGCAGCTTGGATGTGGGAGTGTGGTATGAGCAGTTCTTC. As protein: CASSLDVGVWYEQFF.

This clone was observed a handful of times. The J gene is TRBJ1-1, the V gene TRBV7-2, with D uncertain. The CDR3 extends over 14 amino acids. Germline CDR1 reads SGHTA; CDR2 reads FQGNSA. Trimming shortened V by 4 bases and J by 0 bases, and 9 bases separated the two germline ends. CDR3 sequence reads: CASSSWTVNTEAFF. DNA of the CDR3: TGTGCCAGCAGCTCATGGACTGTGAACACTGAAGCTTTCTTT.

The gene calls are TRBV10-3 and TRBJ2-2; D is possibly TRBD2 (5 bases). The CDR3 contains 13 residues. Trimming removed 7 bases at V and 4 bases at J, with 10 bases between. Germline V gene sequence: CDR1 ENHRY, CDR2 SYGVKD. As DNA, the CDR3 is TGTGCCATCACCAGGACTTCCACCGGGGAGCTGTTTTTT. This gives the protein CAITRTSTGELFF.

The chain combines TRBV7-6 with TRBJ1-3; TRBD1 might be the D (6 bases). The V gene's germline CDR1 is SGHVS and CDR2 FNYEAQ. The CDR3 is made up of 16 amino acids. V lost 2 bases to trimming and J lost 2 bases, with 13 bases between them. CDR3 DNA sequence: TGTGCCAGCAGCTTAACAACAGGGTCTCCTGGAAACACCATATATTTT. This gives the protein CASSLTTGSPGNTIYF.

The rearrangement uses TRBV7-2 and TRBJ1-3; D perhaps matches TRBD1 (5 bases). The CDR3 spans 17 residues. The V gene lost 4 bases and the J gene lost 1 base, with 17 bases spanning the gap. From germline, CDR1 is SGHTA and CDR2 FQGNSA. CDR3 loop: CASSWDSPTSSGNTIYF. As DNA, the CDR3 is TGTGCCAGCAGCTGGGACTCTCCCACATCATCTGGAAACACCATATATTTT.

The CDR3 here is CAWSIASGSYEQYF. CDR3 nucleotide sequence: TGTGCCTGGAGTATCGCTAGCGGCTCCTACGAGCAGTACTTC. The chain is built from TRBV30 and TRBJ2-7; TRBD2 matches at 7 bases. The CDR3 has 14 residues. CDR1 GTSNPN and CDR2 SVGIG come from the germline V gene (reference sequence). Trimming took 2 bases from V and 0 from J; bases not matched to a gene: 4.

The chain recombines TRBV29-1 with TRBJ2-5; D may be TRBD2 (5 bases). Trimming pared 5 bases from V and 4 bases from J, leaving 14 bases between. Germline V gene data show CDR1 as SQVTM and CDR2 as ANQGSEA. The CDR3 loop spans 13 amino acids. The CDR3 here is CSVNPGRTETQYF. The CDR3 coding sequence is TGCAGCGTTAACCCGGGAAGGACAGAGACCCAGTACTTC.

The chain has TRBV27 and TRBJ1-5; TRBD1 is a possible D gene (5 bases). Per the germline V gene, CDR1 is MNHEY and CDR2 is SMNVEV (reference sequence). V dropped 6 bases and J dropped 5 bases, with 11 bases sitting between them. This CDR3 comprises 13 residues. The CDR3 reads CASRGGKHQPQHF. DNA of the CDR3: TGTGCCAGCAGGGGGGGAAAACATCAGCCCCAGCATTTT.

This clone appeared a single time. CDR3 region: CASSSADRDDYGYTF. CDR3 bases: TGTGCCAGCAGTTCTGCGGACAGGGATGACTATGGCTACACCTTC. The V call is TRBV6-5, the J call TRBJ1-2; TRBD1 matches 8 bases. Germline CDR1 and CDR2: MNHEY and SVGAGI. The length of the CDR3 is 15 residues. Losses at the gene ends were 4 bases for V and 3 bases for J; bases not matched to a gene: 7.

The V and J genes are TRBV6-1 and TRBJ2-2, with TRBD2 identical over 7 bases. Germline V lookup: CDR1 MNHNS, CDR2 SASEGT. Trimming at V came to 4 bases and at J to 4 bases, leaving 9 bases not matched to a gene. The CDR3 contains 16 residues. CDR3 nucleotide sequence: TGTGCCAGCAGTGCCCGTGGAGCGGGATCCACCGGGGAGCTGTTTTTT. This sequence encodes CASSARGAGSTGELFF.

The genes are TRBV6-5 and TRBJ1-2, with a tentative D call TRBD1 (5 bases). V lost 6 bases and J 1 base, leaving 9 bases between the germline ends. CDR3 length: 13 amino acids. Germline CDR1 MNHEY, CDR2 SVGAGI. The CDR3 protein is CASRDDSNYGYTF. The CDR3 bases are TGTGCCAGCAGAGACGACAGTAACTATGGCTACACCTTC.

This clone was detected once. The CDR3 here is CASSTYTRSSGNTIYF. DNA for the CDR3: TGTGCCAGCAGTACCTATACTCGTAGCTCTGGAAACACCATATATTTT. J is TRBJ1-3 and V is TRBV9; D unresolved. The germline V gene has CDR1 SGDLS and CDR2 YYNGEE. This CDR3 contains 16 residues. Deletions cut 5 bases from V and 0 bases from J, with 15 bases between.

The gene calls are TRBV7-2 and TRBJ1-6; D gene ambiguous. The CDR3 spans 17 residues. Germline CDR1 reads SGHTA; CDR2 reads FQGNSA. V lost 5 bases and J lost 0, with 14 bases in between. In DNA form, the CDR3 reads TGTGCCAGCAGCCCCGGTCAATGGAGCTCCTATAATTCACCCCTCCACTTT. This translates into CASSPGQWSSYNSPLHF.

As concerns this clone: The junction departs from the called germline gene at one end, perhaps through a read error. The rearrangement joins TRBV18 to TRBJ2-5, with TRBD1 matching over 12 bases. CDR1 is KGHSH and CDR2 is LQKENI in the germline V gene. The CDR3 length is 17 residues. This chain's CDR3 is CASSPPGQGALKETQYF. The CDR3 DNA reads TGTGCCAGCTCTCCACCGGGACAGGGGGCGCTTAAAGAGACCCAGTACTTC.

This chain links TRBV12-5 with TRBJ2-5; D gene ambiguous. V lost 5 bases, J lost 2 bases, and 9 bases lay in between. The CDR3 is 13 amino acids. CDR1 and CDR2 (germline): LGHNT, FRNRAP. Here the CDR3 reads CASGPPRQETQYF. The CDR3 region has the DNA TGTGCTAGTGGTCCCCCCAGGCAAGAGACCCAGTACTTC.

The chain links TRBV29-1 to TRBJ2-7, with a tentative D call TRBD1 (5 bases). Deletions cut 5 bases from V and 6 bases from J, with 17 bases between. CDR1 and CDR2 from the germline V gene are SQVTM and ANQGSEA. The CDR3 spans 13 residues. CDR3 residues: CSVKSQGPLEQYF. CDR3 DNA sequence: TGCAGCGTTAAGTCTCAGGGTCCCCTCGAGCAGTACTTC.